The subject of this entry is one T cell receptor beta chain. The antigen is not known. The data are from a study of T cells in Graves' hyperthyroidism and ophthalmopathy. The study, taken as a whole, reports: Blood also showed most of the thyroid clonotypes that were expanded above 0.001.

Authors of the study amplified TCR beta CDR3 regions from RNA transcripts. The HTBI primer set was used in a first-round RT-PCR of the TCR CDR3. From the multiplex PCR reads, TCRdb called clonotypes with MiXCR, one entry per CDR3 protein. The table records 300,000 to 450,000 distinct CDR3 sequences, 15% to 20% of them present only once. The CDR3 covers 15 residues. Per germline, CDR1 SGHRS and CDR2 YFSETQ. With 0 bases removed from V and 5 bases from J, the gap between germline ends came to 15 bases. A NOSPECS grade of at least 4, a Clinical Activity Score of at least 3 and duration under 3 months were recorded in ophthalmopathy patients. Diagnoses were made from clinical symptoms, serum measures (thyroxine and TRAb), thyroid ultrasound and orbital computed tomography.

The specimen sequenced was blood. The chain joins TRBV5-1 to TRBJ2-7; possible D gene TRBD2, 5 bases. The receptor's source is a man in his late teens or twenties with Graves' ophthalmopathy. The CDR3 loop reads CASSLALQVSDEQYF. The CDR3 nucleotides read TGCGCCAGCAGCTTGGCCTTGCAGGTTAGCGACGAGCAGTACTTC.